These 4 T cell receptor beta chains were sequenced from one sample in a study of T cell responses to AZD1222 COVID-19 vaccine. Profiled with immunoSEQ multiplex PCR; TCRdb holds only in-frame clones, not every one. The sample lists about 64,000 clones; 75% to 90% were seen once. The sequencing here drew on peripheral blood, taken 28 days after the second AZD1222 dose. These receptors were obtained from an adult who received the AZD1222 COVID-19 vaccine.

The genes are TRBV7-9 and TRBJ2-3; 10 nucleotides match TRBD2. V shed 5 bases, J shed 5 bases, and the junction held 7 bases outside the gene matches. This CDR3 spans 15 amino acids. Germline assignment: CDR1 SEHNR and CDR2 FQNEAQ (reference sequence). The CDR3 is CASSVSGGQGDTQYF. Here the CDR3 DNA reads TGTGCCAGCAGCGTTAGCGGGGGGCAGGGAGATACGCAGTATTTT.

The rearrangement links TRBV6-2 or TRBV6-3 to TRBJ2-3, with TRBD2 matching over 7 bases. CDR3 length: 15 amino acids. Losses at the gene ends were 3 bases for V and 2 bases for J; bases not matched to a gene: 5. Germline V gene data show CDR1 as MNHEY and CDR2 as SVGEGT. The CDR3 loop reads CASSYKGLLTDTQYF. CDR3 DNA: TGTGCCAGCAGTTATAAGGGACTACTCACAGATACGCAGTATTTT.

The chain uses TRBV7-3 and TRBJ1-5; D is perhaps TRBD1 (5 bases). The germline V and J ends were trimmed by 2 bases and 7 bases, with 9 bases remaining between them. The CDR3 runs to 13 residues. The germline CDR1 and CDR2 sequences are SGHTA and FQGTGA. CDR3 residues: CASSLERGQPQHF. Written as DNA, the CDR3 is TGTGCCAGCAGCTTAGAACGGGGCCAGCCCCAGCATTTT.

The rearrangement uses TRBV11-2 and TRBJ1-1; D might be TRBD1 (5 bases). Trimming took off 0 bases at V and 1 base at J, with 9 bases between the two ends. Germline lookup yields CDR1 SGHAT and CDR2 FQNNGV. The CDR3 length is 15 residues. CDR3 region: CASSLEPGQNTEAFF. In DNA, the CDR3 is TGTGCCAGCAGCTTAGAACCCGGACAGAACACTGAAGCTTTCTTT.